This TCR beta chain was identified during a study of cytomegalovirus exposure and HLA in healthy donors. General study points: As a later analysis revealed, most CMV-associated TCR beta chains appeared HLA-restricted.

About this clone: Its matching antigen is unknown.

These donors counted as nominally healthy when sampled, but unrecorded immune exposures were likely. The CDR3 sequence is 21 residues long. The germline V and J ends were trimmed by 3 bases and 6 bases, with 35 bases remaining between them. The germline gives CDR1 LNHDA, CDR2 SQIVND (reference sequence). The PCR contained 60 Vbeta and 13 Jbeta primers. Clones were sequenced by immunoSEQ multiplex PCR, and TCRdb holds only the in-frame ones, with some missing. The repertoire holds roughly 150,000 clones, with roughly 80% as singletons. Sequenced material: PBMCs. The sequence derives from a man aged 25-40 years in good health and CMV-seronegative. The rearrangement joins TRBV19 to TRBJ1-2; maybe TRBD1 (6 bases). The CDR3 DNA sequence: TGTGCCAGTAGTATTTTCGCAACCACCTCTCGCGGGCAGGGGAGAAAGGATGGCTACACCTTC. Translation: CASSIFATTSRGQGRKDGYTF.